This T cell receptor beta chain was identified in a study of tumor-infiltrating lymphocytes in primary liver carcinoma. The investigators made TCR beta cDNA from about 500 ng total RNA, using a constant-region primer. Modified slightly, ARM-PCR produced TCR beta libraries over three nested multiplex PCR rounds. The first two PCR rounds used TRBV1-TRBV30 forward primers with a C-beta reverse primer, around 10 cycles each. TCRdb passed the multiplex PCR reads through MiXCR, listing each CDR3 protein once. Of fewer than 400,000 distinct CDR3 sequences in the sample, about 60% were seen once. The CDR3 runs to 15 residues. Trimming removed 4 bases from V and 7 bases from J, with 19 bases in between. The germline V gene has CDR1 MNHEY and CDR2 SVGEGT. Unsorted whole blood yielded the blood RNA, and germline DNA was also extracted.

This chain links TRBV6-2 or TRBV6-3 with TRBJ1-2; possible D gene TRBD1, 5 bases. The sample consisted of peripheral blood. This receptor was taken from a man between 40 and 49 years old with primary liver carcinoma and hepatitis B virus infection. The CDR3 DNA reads TGTGCCAGCAGTTGCCCTGGGAGGGGCGAGATTGGCTACACCTTC. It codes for CASSCPGRGEIGYTF.